This T cell receptor beta chain was recorded in a study of shared clonotypes between healthy human individuals. The run depth of the assay was deep. Data came from immunoSEQ multiplex PCR; TCRdb stores just in-frame clones and leaves some out. There are about 700,000 clones in the sample; over 65% occur only once, and under 2% lies in the top ten. The V end lost 10 bases, the J end lost 4 bases, and 22 bases lay between the germline ends. The germline CDR1 and CDR2 sequences are ENHRY and SYGVKD. CDR3 size: 15 residues. Sequencing was performed on memory CD4+ T cells sorted from blood. Subset of the sample: CD45RA-negative fraction. The source of this sequence is a woman younger than 45 in good health. The rearrangement uses TRBV10-3 and TRBJ1-1, with D maybe TRBD1 (6 bases). As DNA, the CDR3 is TGTGCCACCCGCGGGGCCGGGGGCGCATCCACTGAAGCTTTCTTT. Translation: CATRGAGGASTEAFF.